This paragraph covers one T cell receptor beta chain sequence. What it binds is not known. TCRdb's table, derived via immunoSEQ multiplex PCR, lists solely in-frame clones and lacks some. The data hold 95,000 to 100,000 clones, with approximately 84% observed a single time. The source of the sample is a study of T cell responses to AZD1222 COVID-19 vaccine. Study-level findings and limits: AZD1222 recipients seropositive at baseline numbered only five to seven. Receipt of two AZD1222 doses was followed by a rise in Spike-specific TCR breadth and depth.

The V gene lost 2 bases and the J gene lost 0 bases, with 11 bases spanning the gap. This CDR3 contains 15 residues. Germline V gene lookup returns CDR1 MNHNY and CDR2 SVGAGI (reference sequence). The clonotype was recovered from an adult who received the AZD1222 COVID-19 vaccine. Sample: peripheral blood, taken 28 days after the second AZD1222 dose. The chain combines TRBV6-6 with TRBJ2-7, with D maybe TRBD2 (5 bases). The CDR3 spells CASSYPPGNSYEQYF. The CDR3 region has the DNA TGTGCCAGCAGTTACCCCCCGGGGAACTCCTACGAGCAGTACTTC.